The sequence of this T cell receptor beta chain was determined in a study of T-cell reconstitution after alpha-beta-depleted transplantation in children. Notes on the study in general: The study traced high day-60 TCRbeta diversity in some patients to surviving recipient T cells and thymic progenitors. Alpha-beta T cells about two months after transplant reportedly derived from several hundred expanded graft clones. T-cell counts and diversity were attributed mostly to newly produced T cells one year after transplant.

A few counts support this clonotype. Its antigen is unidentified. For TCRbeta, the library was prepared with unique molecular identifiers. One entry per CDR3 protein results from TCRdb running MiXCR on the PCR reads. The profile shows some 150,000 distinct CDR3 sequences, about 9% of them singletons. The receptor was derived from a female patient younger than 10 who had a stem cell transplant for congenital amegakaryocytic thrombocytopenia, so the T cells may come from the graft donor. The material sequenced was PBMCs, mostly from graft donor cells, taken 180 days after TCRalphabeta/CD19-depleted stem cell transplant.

CDR3 DNA: TGTGCCAGCACCTCCAGTTGGGCAGGGGGCTCTGGGGCCAACGTCCTGACTTTC. Protein sequence: CASTSSWAGGSGANVLTF. The rearrangement links TRBV12-3 or TRBV12-4 to TRBJ2-6, with 7 bases identical to TRBD1. Losses at the gene ends were 7 bases for V and 0 bases for J; bases not matched to a gene: 12. There are 18 residues in the CDR3.